The 8 T cell receptor beta chains given below trace back to one sample, sequenced in a study of Ad26.COV2.S vaccination and SARS-CoV-2 variants. The treatment here: approximately 18 received Ad26.COV2.S at low or high dose, single or two shots; roughly five received placebo; per-sample allocation not given. The samples date from day 63 after the first vaccine or placebo injection. Libraries were prepared by immunoSEQ multiplex PCR; TCRdb keeps only in-frame clonotypes and omits some of them. This table has around 320,000 clones, around 84% appearing once. The source was peripheral blood, collected in a trial of Ad26.COV2.S vaccine versus placebo. These receptors originate from a person between 18 and 60 years old who received the Ad26.COV2.S COVID-19 vaccine or a placebo.

This rearrangement joins TRBV2 to TRBJ1-5; TRBD1 matches at 7 bases. Germline V gives CDR1 SNHLY, CDR2 FYNNEI. The CDR3 runs 17 residues. The V gene end was trimmed by 2 bases and the J gene end by 0 bases; junction bases not matched to a gene: 7. The CDR3 is CASSEPTGVYSNQPQHF. The CDR3 bases are TGTGCCAGCAGTGAACCTACAGGGGTTTATAGCAATCAGCCCCAGCATTTT.

The chain is built from TRBV18 and TRBJ2-1; 10 nucleotides agree with TRBD2. This CDR3 is built from 16 residues. V trimming: 3 bases; J trimming: 6 bases; junction bases outside the gene matches: 8. Germline loops: CDR1 KGHSH, CDR2 LQKENI. Written as DNA, the CDR3 is TGTGCCAGCTCACCCTTCGCTAGCGGGGGTCTCAATGAGCAGTTCTTC. It translates to CASSPFASGGLNEQFF.

This chain links TRBV14 with TRBJ2-2; 10 nucleotides agree with TRBD1. This CDR3 contains 17 residues. Germline V CDR1 and CDR2: SGHDN, FVKESK. The V gene end was trimmed by 2 bases and the J gene end by 5 bases; junction bases not matched to a gene: 8. CDR3 coding DNA: TGTGCCAGCAGCCAAACCGGGACAGGGGTTGGAACCGGGGAGCTGTTTTTT. Its protein is CASSQTGTGVGTGELFF.

This clone has only one observation. The gene calls are TRBV19 and TRBJ1-4, with D maybe TRBD1 (6 bases). The germline V gene encodes CDR1 LNHDA and CDR2 SQIVND (reference sequence). V was cut by 4 bases and J by 4 bases, with 10 bases left in between. The CDR3 sequence is 14 residues long. The CDR3 sequence is CASSTDSLNEKLFF. CDR3 DNA: TGTGCCAGTAGTACGGACAGCCTTAATGAAAAACTGTTTTTT.

V is TRBV5-1 and J is TRBJ1-1, with 8 bases that match TRBD1. Germline CDR1 is SGHRS and CDR2 is YFSETQ. J was trimmed by 5 bases and V by 4 bases; bases with no gene match: 4. The CDR3 runs 13 residues. CDR3 loop: CASSAGQGTEAFF. In DNA, the CDR3 is TGCGCCAGCAGCGCCGGACAGGGTACTGAAGCTTTCTTT. Looking up the rest from reference TRBV5-1 and TRBJ1-1 gives the full variable domain: KAGVTQTPRYLIKTRGQQVTLSCSPISGHRSVSWYQQTPGQGLQFLFEYFSETQRNKGNFPGRFSGRQFSNSRSEMNVSTLELGDSALYLCASSAGQGTEAFFGQGTRLTVV.

This clone was recorded only once. The chain is built from TRBV6-5 and TRBJ2-1; 7 bases are a match to TRBD1. This CDR3 has 14 amino acids. The J segment lost 8 bases and the V segment lost 4 bases, leaving 8 bases of the junction unmatched. The V gene's germline CDR1 is MNHEY and CDR2 SVGAGI. CDR3 DNA: TGTGCCAGCAGTTCAACGGGACAGATTGATGAGCAGTTCTTC. Its protein product is CASSSTGQIDEQFF.

The gene calls are TRBV21-1 and TRBJ2-1; no check of the table's D call, TRBD2, against the DNA was made. TRBV21-1 is classified as a pseudogene. The CDR3 has 17 residues. The CDR3 DNA reads TGTGCCAGCAGCAACGCCTCTGGACGGGGGAGTCCTGCCGAGCAGTTCTTC. It encodes CASSNASGRGSPAEQFF.

V usage is TRBV7-2 and J usage is TRBJ2-1, with TRBD2 matching 13 bases. The CDR3 has 15 amino acids. After removal of 5 bases from V and 7 bases from J, the junction contained 5 bases not matched to a gene. CDR1 is SGHTA and CDR2 is FQGNSA in the germline V gene. CDR3 loop: CASSQRTSGGNEQFF. CDR3 nucleotide sequence: TGTGCCAGCAGCCAACGGACTAGCGGGGGTAATGAGCAGTTCTTC.